This TCR beta chain was sequenced for a study of Ad26.COV2.S vaccination and SARS-CoV-2 variants listed by TCRdb under 2021. In the study overall: Vaccine-arm donors were drawn from COV1001, a multicentre, randomized, double-blind, placebo-controlled phase I-IIa trial of Ad26.COV2.S in healthy adults. A total of 32 samples were included in the TCR-sequenced set, comprising 19 Ad26.COV2.S vaccine recipients, 5 placebo recipients and 8 SARS-CoV-2 convalescent individuals. Blinding of investigators to trial group allocation was maintained during experiments and outcome assessment. Sequencing of the TCRbeta repertoire served to evaluate the specificity and breadth of SARS-CoV-2-reactive T cell receptors following Ad26.COV2.S vaccination. Dosing of Ad26.COV2.S was intramuscular, at either 5x10^10 or 1x10^11 viral particles, delivered as one shot or as two shots spaced 56 days apart. Trial participants were randomized into five groups of five, in which low-dose or high-dose Ad26.COV2.S was given once or twice, or placebo was given on both occasions.

Read against the paper, the sample's treatment or condition label means: 15 to 20 received Ad26.COV2.S at low or high dose, single or two shots; 5 received placebo; per-sample allocation not given. For vaccine and placebo recipients, repertoires were sequenced using samples collected on day 63 after the first injection. In Cohort 1b, about two dozen adults aged 18-55 years were enrolled at a single site in Boston, USA, between 29 July and 7 August 2020. As a vaccine, Ad26.COV2.S was a replication-incompetent adenovirus type 26 vector that expressed a prefusion-stabilized SARS-CoV-2 spike protein derived from the original Wuhan strain. For this clone: Its antigen is currently not known. Qualities for individual bases were not recorded, and no much larger clone is one base off.

From the cysteine up to the phenylalanine, the CDR3 has a length of 11 residues. Here the CDR3 DNA is all that survives: 33 bases in frame from base 1. The CDR1 and CDR2 encoded by the germline V gene are ENHRY and SYGVKD. V is shortened by 6 bases, J by 5 bases, and the region joining them spans 5 bases. General conclusions and limits of the study: Ad26.COV2.S recipients had higher spike-specific TCR breadth than placebo recipients (P = 0.0014). Comparable non-spike TCR breadth was observed between vaccine and placebo recipients, consistent with only spike being contained in the vaccine. The study was not powered to compare responses between vaccine doses or regimens. The authors noted that the TCR breadth and depth analyses may have underestimated total T cell responses. After vaccination, substantial breadth of spike-specific CD8+ and CD4+ T cell responses was reported.

The immunoSEQ Assay was the method used to sequence TCRbeta CDR3 regions. After extraction, genomic DNA underwent amplification by bias-controlled multiplex PCR, followed by high-throughput sequencing. In the authors' own workflow: Collapsing and filtering of sequences were performed to quantify the absolute abundance of each unique TCRbeta CDR3 region. Usable DNA was measured by amplifying reference genes present in all nucleated cells, and TCRbeta template counts were normalized to that usable DNA to estimate T cell fraction. Repertoire TCRs were annotated as SARS-CoV-2-specific by exact matching of V gene, CDR3 amino acid sequence and J gene to a known reactive TCR set. The reference SARS-CoV-2 TCR set was derived from MIRA and filtered for enrichment in COVID-19-positive ImmuneCODE repertoires, a step that removed public or cross-reactive TCRs. Based on the MIRA antigens, annotated TCRs were further analysed at the level of specific ORF or position within ORF. Depth was the summed frequency of annotated unique rearrangements, while breadth was defined as annotated unique rearrangements over total unique productive rearrangements. Group comparisons of TCR breadth used two-sided Wilcoxon rank-sum tests. TCRdb stores this immuneACCESS table with in-frame sequences only. Part of the clones is absent; in the studies checked, under half of the shortfall reflects unresolved V genes, and no reason is known for the rest. That table furnishes V, J and clone size, whereas the DNA furnished D and trimming. Present in this sample are about 680,000 clones, roughly nine tenths of which were seen just once. Clones ranked in the top ten supply approximately 1.5% of the sample.

Recombination connected TRBV10-3 to TRBJ2-1, with the D gene call left open. The clonotype was recovered from a person aged 18-65 years who received the Ad26.COV2.S COVID-19 vaccine or a placebo. The sample consisted of peripheral blood, taken in a trial of Ad26.COV2.S vaccine versus placebo. The sequence in DNA is TGTGCCATCAGGGGCAACAATGAGCAGTTCTTC. Its translation is CAIRGNNEQFF.